The entry below gives a single T cell receptor beta chain sequence along with its context. What it binds is not known. TCRdb's copy holds only in-frame clones and misses some; the assay was immunoSEQ multiplex PCR. The profile shows just over 350,000 clones, approximately 84% of them singletons. The record originates from a study of Ad26.COV2.S vaccination and SARS-CoV-2 variants. Study overall: Enrolled in COV1001, the donor was in the Ad26.COV2.S trial arm, which received the vaccine. Study-level results: Total T cell responses were possibly underestimated by TCR breadth and depth analyses.

Treatment specified: roughly 19 received Ad26.COV2.S at low or high dose, single or two shots; about 5 received placebo; per-sample allocation not given. After the first vaccine or placebo injection, samples were drawn on day 63. CDR3 size: 16 residues. J gave up 2 bases and V 3 bases, and 7 bases lay outside the gene matches. Germline CDR1 ENHRY, CDR2 SYGVKD. The clonotype comes from a person between 18 and 59 years old who received the Ad26.COV2.S COVID-19 vaccine or a placebo. The sample was peripheral blood, taken in a trial of Ad26.COV2.S vaccine versus placebo. V usage is TRBV10-3 and J usage is TRBJ1-5; 7 positions match TRBD1. The CDR3 coding sequence is TGTGCCATCAGTGATCGAGGGGGCCGGGGCAATCAGCCCCAGCATTTT. Translation gives CAISDRGGRGNQPQHF.